This TCR beta chain is from a study of T cell responses to AZD1222 COVID-19 vaccine. The CDR3 runs 14 residues. J lost 4 bases, V lost 5 bases, and 7 bases had no gene match. Looked up from germline, CDR1 is MNHEY and CDR2 is SMNVEV (reference sequence). TCRdb's table, derived via immunoSEQ multiplex PCR, lists solely in-frame clones and lacks some. The sample lists 92,000 or so clones; roughly nine tenths were seen once. A note on this clone: Its antigen is not identified.

General study findings and limits: In the spike-specific TCR repertoire, nearly half reportedly target unmutated variant regions. Clonal diversity was possibly underestimated, and the donors were mostly white British, with more females. Repertoire collection took place solely once the T cell response had peaked.

This clonotype originated in an adult in good health. The chain recombines TRBV27 with TRBJ1-1; 7 bases fit TRBD1. This material consisted of peripheral blood, taken on day 0 of AZD1222 vaccination. CDR3 coding DNA: TGTGCCAGCAGTCCCCGGACAGGTGGCACTGAAGCTTTCTTT. The encoded protein is CASSPRTGGTEAFF.